Listed below are T cell receptor beta chains from one sample, sequenced in a study of blood T cell repertoires in COVID-19. Data came from immunoSEQ multiplex PCR; TCRdb stores just in-frame clones and leaves some out. The sample comprises about 14,000 clones, 80% to 90% of which are singletons, and approximately 5.4% rests with the top ten. Sequences were obtained from peripheral blood. These receptors all stem from a human donor in a cohort sampled during active COVID-19. Both conserved end residues are part of each CDR3. The D gene is left open where the match is weak. Size is omitted from some rows. Given values are once, few, many or a class for expanded clones.

TRBV5-8	TRBJ2-1	.	.	CASSLGKSSYNEQFF	TGTGCCAGCAGCTTGGGCAAGAGCTCCTACAATGAGCAGTTCTTC
TRBV24-1	TRBJ2-3	.	.	CATELADTQYF	TGTGCCACCGAGTTGGCAGATACGCAGTATTTT
TRBV6-4	TRBJ2-2	TRBD2	few	CASSDGLAGGAGELFF	TGTGCCAGCAGTGACGGACTAGCGGGAGGCGCCGGGGAGCTGTTTTTT
TRBV3-1/TRBV3-2	TRBJ2-5	.	few	CATRQVMGKTQYF	TGTGCCACCAGACAGGTCATGGGTAAGACCCAGTACTTC
TRBV7-6	TRBJ2-2	.	.	CASSGSTDRLDTGELFF	TGTGCCAGCAGCGGATCAACAGACAGATTAGACACCGGGGAGCTGTTTTTT
TRBV9	TRBJ2-7	.	.	CASSPPGQGAGGPHEQYF	TGTGCCAGCAGCCCCCCGGGACAGGGAGCGGGAGGGCCGCACGAGCAGTACTTC
TRBV10-3	TRBJ1-5	TRBD1	.	CAISADRSSNQPQHF	TGTGCCATCAGTGCGGACAGGTCTAGCAATCAGCCCCAGCATTTT
TRBV30	TRBJ1-1	.	.	CAWRKRRDGTEAFF	TGTGCCTGGAGGAAACGGAGGGATGGGACTGAAGCTTTCTTT
TRBV5-1	TRBJ2-2	TRBD2	once	CASSLNSGGTGELFF	TGCGCCAGCAGCTTGAATAGCGGGGGCACCGGGGAGCTGTTTTTT
TRBV4-2	TRBJ2-1	TRBD2	.	CASSQARLAGGPSSSYNEQFF	TGTGCCAGCAGCCAGGCAAGACTAGCGGGAGGCCCATCGAGCTCCTACAATGAGCAGTTCTTC
TRBV10-2	TRBJ1-1	.	.	CATSDGMNTEAFF	TGCGCCACCTCGGACGGGATGAACACTGAAGCTTTCTTT
TRBV5-4	TRBJ1-4	.	.	CASSGGTNEKLFF	TGTGCCAGCTCTGGGGGGACTAATGAAAAACTGTTTTTT
TRBV9	TRBJ1-6	.	few	CASSVSQGWDSPLHF	TGTGCCAGCAGCGTAAGTCAGGGCTGGGATTCACCCCTCCACTTT
TRBV19	TRBJ2-1	TRBD1	.	CASSIGDRVRNEQFF	TGTGCCAGTAGTATAGGGGACAGGGTTCGCAATGAGCAGTTCTTC
TRBV9	TRBJ2-1	TRBD2	.	CASSSPERGPTYNEQFF	TGTGCCAGCAGCTCCCCAGAGCGGGGGCCGACCTACAATGAGCAGTTCTTC
TRBV2	TRBJ2-5	.	.	CASSDEETQYF	TGTGCCAGCAGTGATGAGGAGACCCAGTACTTC
TRBV2	TRBJ1-4	.	.	CASSELQGRSEKLFF	TGTGCCAGCAGTGAACTCCAGGGAAGGAGTGAAAAACTGTTTTTT
TRBV6-5	TRBJ2-3	.	.	CASSRSGADTQYF	TGTGCCAGCAGCCGTTCGGGAGCCGATACGCAGTATTTT
TRBV7-9	TRBJ2-6	.	.	CASRAQANGANVLTF	TGTGCCAGCAGAGCTCAGGCTAACGGGGCCAACGTCCTGACTTTC
TRBV9	TRBJ2-1	.	.	CASSAYSFNEQFF	TGTGCCAGCAGCGCCTATAGTTTCAATGAGCAGTTCTTC
TRBV5-1	TRBJ2-7	TRBD2	.	CASSRTSGKPYEQYF	TGCGCCAGCAGCCGGACTAGCGGGAAGCCCTACGAGCAGTACTTC
TRBV3-1/TRBV3-2	TRBJ1-1	TRBD1	.	CASSQRDRGAEAFF	TGTGCCAGCAGCCAGAGGGACAGGGGCGCTGAAGCTTTCTTT
TRBV19	TRBJ1-1	TRBD1	.	CASSMGDRTNTEAFF	TGTGCCAGTAGTATGGGGGACAGAACGAACACTGAAGCTTTCTTT
TRBV11-1	TRBJ1-1	TRBD1	.	CASSWTGYSSYTEAFF	TGTGCCAGCAGCTGGACAGGGTACTCGAGTTACACTGAAGCTTTCTTT
TRBV28	TRBJ1-2	TRBD1	.	CASSTAGTGRSVYGYTF	TGTGCCAGCAGTACGGCCGGGACAGGAAGGAGCGTCTATGGCTACACCTTC
TRBV16	TRBJ2-5	TRBD2	once	CASSRTSGQETQYF	TGTGCCAGCAGCCGGACTAGCGGTCAAGAGACCCAGTACTTC
TRBV28	TRBJ2-7	.	.	CASSFYVYEQYF	TGTGCCAGCAGTTTCTACGTGTACGAGCAGTACTTC
TRBV7-2	TRBJ1-3	TRBD1	.	CASSLRQGSGNTIYF	TGTGCCAGCAGCTTAAGACAGGGTAGTGGAAACACCATATATTTT
TRBV27	TRBJ2-7	TRBD2	.	CASSLSGASEQYF	TGTGCCAGCAGTTTGAGCGGGGCGAGCGAGCAGTACTTC
TRBV27	TRBJ1-1	TRBD1	.	CASRGQTNTEAFF	TGTGCCAGCCGGGGACAGACGAACACTGAAGCTTTCTTT
TRBV13	TRBJ2-7	.	.	CTSSLDYRPTYEQYF	TGTACCAGCAGCTTAGATTACAGACCAACCTACGAGCAGTACTTC
TRBV5-1	TRBJ2-3	.	.	CASSLSRGTDTQYF	TGCGCCAGCAGCTTGTCTCGCGGCACAGATACGCAGTATTTT
TRBV6-2/TRBV6-3	TRBJ2-1	TRBD2	.	CASSYQLAGPYNEQFF	TGTGCCAGCAGTTACCAACTAGCGGGACCTTACAATGAGCAGTTCTTC
TRBV28	TRBJ2-6	.	.	CASEELRGSGANVLTF	TGTGCCAGCGAAGAGCTGCGAGGGTCTGGGGCCAACGTCCTGACTTTC
TRBV9	TRBJ1-5	TRBD1	.	CASSVGPGGDQPQHF	TGTGCCAGCAGCGTAGGTCCAGGGGGCGATCAGCCCCAGCATTTT
TRBV7-2	TRBJ1-3	.	.	CASSLSPDTIYF	TGTGCCAGCAGTCTTAGTCCCGACACCATATATTTT
TRBV18	TRBJ2-3	TRBD2	.	CASSPRGGLAGDTDTQYF	TGTGCCAGCTCACCGCGGGGGGGACTAGCGGGAGACACAGATACGCAGTATTTT
TRBV7-9	TRBJ1-4	.	.	CASSDSTTNEKLFF	TGTGCCAGCAGCGACAGTACAACTAATGAAAAACTGTTTTTT
TRBV28	TRBJ2-7	TRBD2	once	CASSRRTSGNSYEQYF	TGTGCCAGCAGTCGGAGAACTAGCGGGAACTCCTACGAGCAGTACTTC
TRBV29-1	TRBJ2-7	TRBD1	.	CSVSARQGEAYEQYF	TGCAGCGTGTCCGCTCGGCAGGGGGAAGCCTACGAGCAGTACTTC
TRBV6-6	TRBJ2-7	.	.	CASSFGTRYEQYF	TGTGCCAGCAGTTTCGGGACTCGTTACGAGCAGTACTTC
TRBV6-5	TRBJ2-1	TRBD2	few	CASFSGFEQFF	TGTGCCAGTTTTAGCGGGTTTGAGCAGTTCTTC
TRBV5-4	TRBJ2-1	.	.	CASSLAGDEQFF	TGTGCCAGCAGCTTGGCGGGGGATGAGCAGTTCTTC
TRBV30	TRBJ2-7	TRBD2	.	CAWRQTSGRAPYEQYF	TGTGCCTGGAGGCAGACTAGCGGGAGGGCTCCCTACGAGCAGTACTTC
TRBV11-2	TRBJ1-6	TRBD1	few	CASSLDRGNSPLHF	TGTGCCAGCAGCTTGGACAGGGGGAATTCACCCCTCCACTTT
TRBV27	TRBJ1-5	TRBD1	.	CASSRTGGALNQPQHF	TGTGCCAGCAGCAGGACAGGGGGCGCCCTAAATCAGCCCCAGCATTTT
TRBV5-1	TRBJ2-5	TRBD1	.	CASSLETLRQGAIETQYF	TGCGCCAGCAGCTTAGAGACCCTACGACAGGGGGCTATTGAGACCCAGTACTTC
TRBV25-1	TRBJ1-2	.	.	CASSESGLYGYTF	TGTGCCAGCAGTGAATCAGGGTTGTATGGCTACACCTTC
TRBV7-8	TRBJ2-2	TRBD1	.	CASSLDRGGSGELFF	TGTGCCAGCAGCTTGGACAGGGGTGGGTCCGGGGAGCTGTTTTTT
TRBV27	TRBJ2-4	.	.	CASSSLIAKNIQYF	TGTGCCAGCAGTTCACTAATAGCCAAAAACATTCAGTACTTC
TRBV28	TRBJ2-2	.	.	CASSPRRRTNTGELFF	TGTGCCAGCAGTCCTCGGAGGCGGACGAACACCGGGGAGCTGTTTTTT
TRBV18	TRBJ1-3	.	.	CASSPVESGNTIYF	TGTGCCAGCTCACCGGTGGAGTCGGGAAACACCATATATTTT
TRBV6-6	TRBJ1-5	TRBD1	once	CASSSADRDRRQPQHF	TGTGCCAGCAGTTCCGCAGACAGGGACAGGCGGCAGCCCCAGCATTTT
TRBV2	TRBJ1-3	TRBD1	once	CASSGGQQGSSGNTIYF	TGTGCCAGCAGTGGGGGCCAACAGGGGAGCTCTGGAAACACCATATATTTT